This T cell receptor beta chain is from a study of T cell changes during pregnancy in multiple sclerosis. Method: immunoSEQ multiplex PCR; TCRdb's copy keeps in-frame clones and lacks some. Of fewer than 80,000 clones listed, around 92% are singletons. The CDR3 is 15 residues long. From germline, CDR1 is KGHSH and CDR2 LQKENI. Unmatched junction bases numbered 8, after V lost 6 bases and J lost 5 bases. This receptor was obtained from a female donor in good health, enrolled as a control in a pregnancy study. The rearrangement links TRBV18 to TRBJ2-5; TRBD2 matches 11 bases. Here the sequenced sample was peripheral blood, taken in the third trimester of pregnancy. The CDR3 nucleotides are TGTGCCAGCTCTCTATCGACTAGCGGGGTTGAGACCCAGTACTTC. Translation: CASSLSTSGVETQYF.